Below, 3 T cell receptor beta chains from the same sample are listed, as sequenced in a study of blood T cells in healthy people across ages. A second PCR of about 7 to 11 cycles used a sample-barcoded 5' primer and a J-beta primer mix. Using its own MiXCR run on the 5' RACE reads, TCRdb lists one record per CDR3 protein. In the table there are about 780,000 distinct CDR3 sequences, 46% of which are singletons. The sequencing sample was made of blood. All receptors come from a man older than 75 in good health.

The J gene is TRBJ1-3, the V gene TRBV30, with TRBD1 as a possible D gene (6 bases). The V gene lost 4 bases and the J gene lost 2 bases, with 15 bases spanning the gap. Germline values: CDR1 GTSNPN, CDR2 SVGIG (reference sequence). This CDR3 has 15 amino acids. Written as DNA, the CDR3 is TGTGCCTGGACCTCGGGGGGCGGGACTGGAAACACCATATATTTT. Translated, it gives CAWTSGGGTGNTIYF.

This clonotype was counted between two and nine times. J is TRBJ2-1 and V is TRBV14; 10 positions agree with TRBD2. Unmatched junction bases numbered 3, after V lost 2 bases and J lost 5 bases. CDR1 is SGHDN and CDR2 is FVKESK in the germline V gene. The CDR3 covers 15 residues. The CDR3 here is CASSQWTSGHNEQFF. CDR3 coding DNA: TGTGCCAGCAGCCAATGGACTAGCGGACACAATGAGCAGTTCTTC.

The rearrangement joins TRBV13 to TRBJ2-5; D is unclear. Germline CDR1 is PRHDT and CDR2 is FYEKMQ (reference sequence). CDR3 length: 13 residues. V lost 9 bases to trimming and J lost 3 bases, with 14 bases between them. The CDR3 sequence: CASSIDREETQYF. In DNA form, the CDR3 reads TGTGCCAGTAGTATCGATCGGGAAGAGACCCAGTACTTC.